The 26 T cell receptor beta chains presented below share a single source sample, sequenced in a study of T-cell reconstitution after alpha-beta-depleted transplantation in children. Preparation of the TCRbeta library involved a method that used unique molecular identifiers. Using its own MiXCR run on the PCR reads, TCRdb lists one record per CDR3 protein. The sample has around 960,000 distinct CDR3 sequences, about 29% seen once. The sequencing used PBMCs, mostly from graft donor cells, collected 360 days after TCRalphabeta/CD19-depleted stem cell transplant. These receptors came from a boy younger than two who had a stem cell transplant for SCID, so the T cells may come from the graft donor.

This clonotype was seen a handful of times. The V and J genes are TRBV12-3 or TRBV12-4 and TRBJ2-2; 8 nucleotides align to TRBD2. The trim removed 6 bases at V and 6 bases at J, leaving 6 bases unmatched. CDR3 length equals 14 residues. CDR3 sequence: CASRMGLVPGELFF. The CDR3 nucleotides are TGTGCCAGCAGGATGGGACTAGTGCCCGGGGAGCTGTTTTTT.

This clonotype was seen only a few times. The chain is built from TRBV7-2 and TRBJ2-7; TRBD2 aligns across 8 bases. CDR3 length: 15 amino acids. Germline V lookup: CDR1 SGHTA, CDR2 FQGNSA. V lost 5 bases, J lost 3 bases, and 9 bases stayed unmatched. The DNA of the CDR3 is TGTGCCAGCAGCACTCCCGGGGGGGCTGGCTACGAGCAGTACTTC. Amino acid sequence: CASSTPGGAGYEQYF.

This chain joins TRBV20-1 and TRBJ2-7; tentative D call: TRBD2 (6 bases). Trimming stripped 3 bases from V and 2 bases from J, with 14 bases between. The CDR3 extends over 14 amino acids. CDR1 is DFQATT, CDR2 SNEGSKA, per germline (reference sequence). In DNA, the CDR3 is TGCAGTGCTAGGCGGGGCCCAGGCCCCTACGAGCAGTACTTC. It encodes CSARRGPGPYEQYF.

DNA for the CDR3: TGTGCCAGCAGTTACGCCAACTGGAAAAGCTCCTACGAGCAGTACTTC. It is translated as CASSYANWKSSYEQYF. The chain uses TRBV6-5 and TRBJ2-7; no firm D call. Germline CDR1 MNHEY, CDR2 SVGAGI. Trimming removed 2 bases from V and 0 bases from J, with 14 bases in between. This CDR3 has 16 residues.

The chain combines TRBV27 with TRBJ2-7; D is uncertain. The CDR3 has 15 amino acids. The ends were cut back, 2 bases at V and 0 bases at J, with 11 bases in the middle. Looked up from germline, CDR1 is MNHEY and CDR2 is SMNVEV (reference sequence). This CDR3 reads CASSLMRSGSYEQYF. CDR3 in DNA: TGTGCCAGCAGTTTAATGAGATCGGGCTCCTACGAGCAGTACTTC.

The rearrangement uses TRBV7-3 and TRBJ1-1; D unresolved. The CDR3 is made up of 13 amino acids. Germline CDR1 and CDR2: SGHTA and FQGTGA. V lost 2 bases and J 8 bases, leaving 12 bases between the germline ends. For the CDR3, the DNA is TGTGCCAGCAGCTTAGGGGATAACTACGAAGCTTTCTTT. Protein product: CASSLGDNYEAFF.

The V gene is TRBV4-2, the J gene TRBJ2-5; TRBD1 aligns across 10 bases. Germline lookup yields CDR1 LGHNA and CDR2 YNFKEQ. This CDR3 is 16 amino acids long. Trimming took 4 bases from V and 0 from J; bases not matched to a gene: 5. The CDR3 DNA reads TGTGCCAGCAGCCCCACAGGACAGGGGGACCAAGAGACCCAGTACTTC. Translation: CASSPTGQGDQETQYF.

This clonotype has only a few counts. The V and J genes are TRBV11-2 and TRBJ1-5; 7 bases are a match to TRBD1. The germline V gene has CDR1 SGHAT and CDR2 FQNNGV. The CDR3 is 16 residues long. The J segment lost 5 bases and the V segment lost 0 bases, leaving 7 bases of the junction unmatched. CDR3 protein: CASSLERRDSHQPQHF. The CDR3 nucleotides read TGTGCCAGCAGCTTAGAAAGGCGGGACAGCCATCAGCCCCAGCATTTT. The variable domain in full, completed from reference TRBV11-2 and TRBJ1-5, reads EAGVAQSPRYKIIEKRQSVAFWCNPISGHATLYWYQQILGQGPKLLIQFQNNGVVDDSQLPKDRFSAERLKGVDSTLKIQPAKLEDSAVYLCASSLERRDSHQPQHFGDGTRLSIL.

The gene calls are TRBV10-3 and TRBJ2-3; D may match TRBD1 or TRBD2 (5 bases each). Per germline, CDR1 ENHRY and CDR2 SYGVKD. The CDR3 contains 15 residues. The V end was cut by 2 bases, the J end by 5 bases, with 14 bases between. CDR3 nucleotide sequence: TGTGCCATCAGTGAGGGGGCCGGAGGCATAGATACGCAGTATTTT. Translating it yields CAISEGAGGIDTQYF.

V usage is TRBV3-1 and J usage is TRBJ1-3, with D perhaps TRBD1 (5 bases). From germline, CDR1 is LGHDT and CDR2 YNNKEL (reference sequence). The CDR3 is made up of 15 amino acids. Trimming took off 4 bases at V and 4 bases at J, with 14 bases between the two ends. CDR3 nucleotides: TGTGCCAGCAGCCTCGGACACCCGGGGGGAAACACCATATATTTT. This sequence encodes CASSLGHPGGNTIYF.

This clonotype turned up a few times. This sequence joins TRBV12-3 or TRBV12-4 and TRBJ2-1, with 9 positions matching TRBD1. The CDR3 has 16 residues. Losses at the gene ends were 3 bases for V and 5 bases for J; bases not matched to a gene: 8. Here the CDR3 reads CASSFFGTGSNNEQFF. The DNA of the CDR3 is TGTGCCAGCAGTTTTTTTGGGACAGGGTCAAACAATGAGCAGTTCTTC.

The V call is TRBV5-1, the J call TRBJ2-1; D is ambiguous. Per the germline V gene, CDR1 is SGHRS and CDR2 is YFSETQ. V lost 0 bases to trimming and J lost 10 bases, with 11 bases between them. The CDR3 runs to 13 residues. The CDR3 here is CASSLARTMEQFF. Here the CDR3 DNA reads TGCGCCAGCAGCTTGGCTCGCACTATGGAGCAGTTCTTC.

The chain uses TRBV7-6 and TRBJ1-4; D is ambiguous. The ends were cut back, 4 bases at V and 10 bases at J, with 10 bases in the middle. CDR1 is SGHVS, CDR2 FNYEAQ, per germline. The CDR3 loop spans 12 amino acids. CDR3 DNA sequence: TGTGCCAGCAGCTCGATGGATGGAAAACTGTTTTTT. Translating gives CASSSMDGKLFF.

This clonotype was seen a few times. J is TRBJ2-3 and V is TRBV7-2, with 8 positions matching TRBD1. CDR1 and CDR2 from the germline V gene are SGHTA and FQGNSA. V was clipped by 2 bases and J by 5 bases; unmatched bases: 6. The CDR3 is made up of 15 amino acids. CDR3 coding DNA: TGTGCCAGCAGCTTAAGGACAGGGATAGGAGATACGCAGTATTTT. Translating it yields CASSLRTGIGDTQYF.

V and J are TRBV10-3 and TRBJ1-2; D unresolved. Germline CDR1 and CDR2: ENHRY and SYGVKD. Trimming stripped 3 bases from V and 6 bases from J, with 11 bases between. The CDR3 has 13 residues. CDR3 region: CAISDSDGNGYTF. The CDR3 DNA is TGTGCCATCAGTGATTCAGACGGAAATGGCTACACCTTC.

The genes are TRBV15 and TRBJ1-5; possibly TRBD1 for D (6 bases). The CDR3 consists of 16 residues. Trimming left V 0 bases short and J 3 bases short, with 12 bases between. Looked up from germline, CDR1 is LNHNV and CDR2 is YYDKDF (reference sequence). CDR3 residues: CATSRERAGDNQPQHF. DNA for the CDR3: TGTGCCACCAGCAGAGAGAGGGCAGGGGACAATCAGCCCCAGCATTTT.

This clonotype came up many times. The V gene is TRBV20-1, the J gene TRBJ2-7, with a possible D match to TRBD2 (6 bases). Trimming took 3 bases from V and 0 from J, leaving 18 bases between them. The CDR3 runs to 16 residues. Germline CDR1 and CDR2: DFQATT and SNEGSKA (reference sequence). CDR3 in amino acids: CSASGYGGEGSYEQYF. CDR3 coding DNA: TGCAGTGCTAGCGGTTACGGGGGAGAGGGCTCCTACGAGCAGTACTTC.

This clonotype has a count of ten or more. The CDR3 coding sequence is TGTGCCAGCAGCTTGGAACCCTTGAACACTGAAGCTTTCTTT. This encodes CASSLEPLNTEAFF. This rearrangement joins TRBV7-8 to TRBJ1-1; no firm D call. The CDR3 is 14 residues long. Germline V CDR1 and CDR2: SGHVS, FQNEAQ. Trimming shortened V by 3 bases and J by 0 bases, and 8 bases separated the two germline ends.

This clonotype was detected a few times. V is TRBV12-3 or TRBV12-4 and J is TRBJ2-2, with 10 bases that match TRBD1. CDR3 size: 16 residues. Trimming removed 5 bases from V and 5 bases from J; junction bases left unmatched: 8. The CDR3 is CASSPGQGDGTGELFF. CDR3 sequence (DNA): TGTGCCAGCAGTCCCGGACAGGGGGACGGTACCGGGGAGCTGTTTTTT.

The chain couples TRBV3-1 to TRBJ1-6, with D tentatively TRBD1 (6 bases). The V gene's germline CDR1 is LGHDT and CDR2 YNNKEL (reference sequence). CDR3 length equals 14 residues. V lost 5 bases and J 10 bases, leaving 15 bases between the germline ends. The DNA of the CDR3 is TGTGCCAGCAGCGCACAACAGGGAGGGTCACCCCTCCACTTT. Amino acid sequence: CASSAQQGGSPLHF.

V usage is TRBV10-1 and J usage is TRBJ2-5; D unresolved. Germline values: CDR1 WNHNN, CDR2 SYGVQD (reference sequence). V dropped 3 bases and J dropped 5 bases, with 16 bases sitting between them. This CDR3 is 15 amino acids long. The CDR3 coding sequence is TGCGCCAGCAGTGATCCAGACTTCGGCAAGGAGACCCAGTACTTC. Residues: CASSDPDFGKETQYF.

As to this clonotype: The CDR3 does not close with the conserved phenylalanine or tryptophan, likely indicating a read error. The chain recombines TRBV5-1 with TRBJ1-5, with 9 bases identical to TRBD1. After removal of 6 bases from V and 1 base from J, the junction contained 5 bases not matched to a gene. This CDR3 is built from 15 residues. Germline CDR1 SGHRS, CDR2 YFSETQ. The CDR3 sequence is CASTDRGNSNQPQHC. CDR3 bases: TGCGCCAGCACCGACAGGGGGAACAGCAATCAGCCCCAGCATTGT.

This clonotype occurred a few times. The V gene is TRBV27, the J gene TRBJ1-6; 9 positions agree with TRBD1. The CDR3 is made up of 14 amino acids. Germline CDR1 is MNHEY and CDR2 is SMNVEV (reference sequence). V lost 7 bases to trimming and J lost 8 bases; unmatched junction nucleotides: 6. CDR3 DNA: TGTGCCAGCATCCCCCGACAGGGGGATTCACCCCTCCACTTT. Amino acids: CASIPRQGDSPLHF.

This chain links TRBV6-1 with TRBJ2-7; 11 bases are a match to TRBD1. V lost 5 bases to trimming and J lost 6 bases; unmatched junction nucleotides: 12. Per the germline V gene, CDR1 is MNHNS and CDR2 is SASEGT. The CDR3 has 16 amino acids. Written as DNA, the CDR3 is TGTGCCAGCAGTAGAACCCGTGGGACAGGGGGACTCGAGCAGTACTTC. Its translation is CASSRTRGTGGLEQYF.

The chain is built from TRBV28 and TRBJ1-2; no definite D call. CDR1 is MDHEN and CDR2 is SYDVKM in the germline V gene. This CDR3 spans 15 amino acids. V gave up 3 bases and J gave up 4 bases, with 15 bases separating them. CDR3 loop: CASSFSAVGSYGYTF. The CDR3 bases are TGTGCCAGCAGTTTTTCAGCTGTCGGGAGCTATGGCTACACCTTC.

There are a few counts of this clonotype. The chain employs TRBV12-3 or TRBV12-4 and TRBJ1-4, with 7 positions matching TRBD1. The CDR3 loop spans 16 amino acids. J was trimmed by 3 bases and V by 5 bases; bases with no gene match: 9. The DNA for the CDR3 is TGTGCCAGCAGTCCTTACGGGCAGGGGGCTAATGAAAAACTGTTTTTT. It specifies CASSPYGQGANEKLFF.